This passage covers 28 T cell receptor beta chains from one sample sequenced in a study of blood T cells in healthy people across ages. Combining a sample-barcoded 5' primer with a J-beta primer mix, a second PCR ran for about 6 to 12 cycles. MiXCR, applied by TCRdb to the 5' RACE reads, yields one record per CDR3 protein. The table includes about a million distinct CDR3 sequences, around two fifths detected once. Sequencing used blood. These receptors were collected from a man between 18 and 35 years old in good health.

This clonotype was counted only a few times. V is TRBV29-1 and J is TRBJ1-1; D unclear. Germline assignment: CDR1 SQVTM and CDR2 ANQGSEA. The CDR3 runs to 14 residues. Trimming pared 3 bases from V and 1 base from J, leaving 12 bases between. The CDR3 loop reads CSVDEGERNTEAFF. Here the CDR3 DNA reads TGCAGCGTTGACGAGGGAGAGAGGAACACTGAAGCTTTCTTT.

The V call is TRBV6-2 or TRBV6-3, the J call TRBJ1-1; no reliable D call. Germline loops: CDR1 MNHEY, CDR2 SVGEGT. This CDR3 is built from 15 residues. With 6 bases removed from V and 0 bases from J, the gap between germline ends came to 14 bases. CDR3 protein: CASSHTKRVNTEAFF. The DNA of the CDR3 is TGTGCCAGCAGCCATACAAAGCGCGTGAACACTGAAGCTTTCTTT.

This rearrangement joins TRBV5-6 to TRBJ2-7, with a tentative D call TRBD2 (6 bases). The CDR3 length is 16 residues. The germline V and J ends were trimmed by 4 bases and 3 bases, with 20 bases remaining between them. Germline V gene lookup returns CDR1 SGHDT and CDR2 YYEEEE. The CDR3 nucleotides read TGTGCCAGCAGCCGGAAGGCGCAGGGACTTTTCTACGAGCAGTACTTC. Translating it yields CASSRKAQGLFYEQYF.

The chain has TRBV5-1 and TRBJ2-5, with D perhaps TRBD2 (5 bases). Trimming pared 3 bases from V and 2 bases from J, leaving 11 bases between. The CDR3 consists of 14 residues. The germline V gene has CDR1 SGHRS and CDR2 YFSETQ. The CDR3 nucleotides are TGCGCCAGCAGCTGGGCGACTATACAAGAGACCCAGTACTTC. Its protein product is CASSWATIQETQYF.

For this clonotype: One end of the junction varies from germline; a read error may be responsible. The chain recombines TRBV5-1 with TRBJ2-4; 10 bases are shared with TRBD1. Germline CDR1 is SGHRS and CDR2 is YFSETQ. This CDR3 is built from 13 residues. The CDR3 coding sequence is TGCGCCAGCAGCTTGGAGGGACAGGGGATTCTGTACTTC. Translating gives CASSLEGQGILYF.

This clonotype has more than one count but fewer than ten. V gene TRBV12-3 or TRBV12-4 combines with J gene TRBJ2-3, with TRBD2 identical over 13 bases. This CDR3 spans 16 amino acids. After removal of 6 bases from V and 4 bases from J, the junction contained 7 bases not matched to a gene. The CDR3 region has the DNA TGTGCCAGCAGCCGACGGACTAGCGGGGGTTCAGATACGCAGTATTTT. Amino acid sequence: CASSRRTSGGSDTQYF.

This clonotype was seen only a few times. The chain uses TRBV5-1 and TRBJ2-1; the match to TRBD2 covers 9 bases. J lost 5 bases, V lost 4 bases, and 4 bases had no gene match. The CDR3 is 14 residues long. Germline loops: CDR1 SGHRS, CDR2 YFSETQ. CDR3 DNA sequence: TGCGCCAGCAGCGGCGGGGGGGCCCACAATGAGCAGTTCTTC. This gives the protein CASSGGGAHNEQFF.

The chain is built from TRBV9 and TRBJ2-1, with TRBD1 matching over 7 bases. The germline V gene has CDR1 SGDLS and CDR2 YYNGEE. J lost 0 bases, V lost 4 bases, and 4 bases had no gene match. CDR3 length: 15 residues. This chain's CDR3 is CASSQTGHSYNEQFF. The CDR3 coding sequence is TGTGCCAGCAGCCAGACAGGGCACTCCTACAATGAGCAGTTCTTC.

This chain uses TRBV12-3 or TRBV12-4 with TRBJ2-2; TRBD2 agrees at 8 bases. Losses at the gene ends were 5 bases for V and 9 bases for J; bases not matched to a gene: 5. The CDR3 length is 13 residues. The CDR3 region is CASSKGTRRELFF. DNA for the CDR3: TGTGCCAGCAGTAAAGGGACTAGGAGGGAGCTGTTTTTT.

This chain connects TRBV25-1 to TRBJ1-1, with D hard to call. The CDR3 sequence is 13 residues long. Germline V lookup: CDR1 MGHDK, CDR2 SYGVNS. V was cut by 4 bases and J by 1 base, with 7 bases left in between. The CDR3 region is CASSATKNTEAFF. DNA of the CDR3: TGTGCCAGCAGTGCAACGAAGAACACTGAAGCTTTCTTT.

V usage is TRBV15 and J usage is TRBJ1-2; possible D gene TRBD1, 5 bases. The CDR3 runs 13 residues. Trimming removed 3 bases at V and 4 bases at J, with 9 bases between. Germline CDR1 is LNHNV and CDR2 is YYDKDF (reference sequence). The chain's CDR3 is CATSSTDSYGYTF. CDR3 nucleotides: TGTGCCACCAGCAGCACAGACAGCTATGGCTACACCTTC.

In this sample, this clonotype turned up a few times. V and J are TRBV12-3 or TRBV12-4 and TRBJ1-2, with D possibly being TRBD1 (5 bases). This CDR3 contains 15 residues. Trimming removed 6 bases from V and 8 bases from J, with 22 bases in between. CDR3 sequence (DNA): TGTGCCAGCAGCCAGGGAACGTCGGGTGGACGGGGCTACACCTTC. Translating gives CASSQGTSGGRGYTF.

For the CDR3, the DNA is TGTGCCAGCAGCCAAGAGCTCACAGGGAGAGTAATTAACGCTGAAGCTTTCTTT. Encoded protein: CASSQELTGRVINAEAFF. The rearrangement links TRBV4-2 to TRBJ1-1; D possibly corresponds to TRBD1 (6 bases). The CDR3 has 18 residues. The germline V gene encodes CDR1 LGHNA and CDR2 YNFKEQ. V dropped 0 bases and J dropped 6 bases, with 23 bases sitting between them.

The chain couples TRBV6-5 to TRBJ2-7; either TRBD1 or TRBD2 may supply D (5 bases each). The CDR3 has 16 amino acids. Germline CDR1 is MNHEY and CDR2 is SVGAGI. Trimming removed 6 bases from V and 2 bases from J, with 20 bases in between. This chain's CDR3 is CASSRPSTGRPYEQYF. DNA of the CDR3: TGTGCCAGCAGCCGACCCTCGACGGGGCGTCCCTACGAGCAGTACTTC.

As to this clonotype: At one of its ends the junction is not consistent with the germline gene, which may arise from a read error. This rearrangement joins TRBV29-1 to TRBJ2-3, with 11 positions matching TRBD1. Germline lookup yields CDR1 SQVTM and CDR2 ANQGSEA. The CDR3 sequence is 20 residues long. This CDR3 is CSVEPLTRDRGARETDTHYF. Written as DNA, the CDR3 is TGCAGCGTTGAACCTCTAACCCGGGACAGGGGGGCTAGGGAGACAGATACGCATTATTTT.

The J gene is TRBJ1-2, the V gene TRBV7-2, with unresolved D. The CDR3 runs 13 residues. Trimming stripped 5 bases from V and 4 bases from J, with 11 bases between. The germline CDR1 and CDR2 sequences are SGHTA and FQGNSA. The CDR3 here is CASSPDPSYGYTF. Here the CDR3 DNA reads TGTGCCAGCAGCCCGGACCCTAGCTATGGCTACACCTTC.

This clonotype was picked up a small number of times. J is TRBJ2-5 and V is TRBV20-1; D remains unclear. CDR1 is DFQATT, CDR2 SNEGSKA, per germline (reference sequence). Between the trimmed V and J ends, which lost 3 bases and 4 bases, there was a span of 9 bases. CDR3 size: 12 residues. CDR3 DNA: TGCAGTGCTAGGGGCCAAAGAGAGACCCAGTACTTC. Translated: CSARGQRETQYF.

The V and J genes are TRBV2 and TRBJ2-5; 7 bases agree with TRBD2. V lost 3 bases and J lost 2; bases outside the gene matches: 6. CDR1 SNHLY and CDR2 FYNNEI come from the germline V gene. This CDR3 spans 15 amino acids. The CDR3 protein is CASSEGRTRQETQYF. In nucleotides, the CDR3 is TGTGCCAGCAGTGAGGGGAGGACTAGGCAAGAGACCCAGTACTTC.

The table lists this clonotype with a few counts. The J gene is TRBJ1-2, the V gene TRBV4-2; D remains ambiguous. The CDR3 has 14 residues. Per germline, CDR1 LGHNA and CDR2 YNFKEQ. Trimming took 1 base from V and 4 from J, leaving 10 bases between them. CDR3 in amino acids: CASSQGQTSYGYTF. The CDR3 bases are TGTGCCAGCAGCCAAGGCCAGACAAGCTATGGCTACACCTTC.

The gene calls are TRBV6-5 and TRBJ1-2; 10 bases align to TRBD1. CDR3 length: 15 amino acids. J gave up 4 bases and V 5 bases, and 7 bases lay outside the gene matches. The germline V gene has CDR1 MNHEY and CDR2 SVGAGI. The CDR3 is CASSEDRGRLYGYTF. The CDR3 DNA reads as TGTGCCAGCAGTGAAGACAGGGGGCGCCTCTATGGCTACACCTTC.

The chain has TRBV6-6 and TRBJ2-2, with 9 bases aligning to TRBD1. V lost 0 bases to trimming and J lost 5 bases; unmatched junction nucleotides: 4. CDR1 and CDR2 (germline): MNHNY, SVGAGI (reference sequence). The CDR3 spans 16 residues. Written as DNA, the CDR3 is TGTGCCAGCAGTTACTCGGACAGGGGAGGTACCGGGGAGCTGTTTTTT. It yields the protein CASSYSDRGGTGELFF.

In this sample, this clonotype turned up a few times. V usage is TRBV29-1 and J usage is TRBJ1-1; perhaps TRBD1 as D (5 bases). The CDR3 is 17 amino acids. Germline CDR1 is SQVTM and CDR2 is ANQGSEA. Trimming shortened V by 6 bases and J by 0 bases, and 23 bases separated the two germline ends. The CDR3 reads CSVLPGAGTLMNTEAFF. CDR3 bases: TGCAGCGTCCTCCCCGGGGCAGGGACTCTCATGAACACTGAAGCTTTCTTT.

The CDR3 region has the DNA TGTGCCTTGTTTGGACAGAGGACCTATGGCTACACCTTC. Amino acid sequence: CALFGQRTYGYTF. The V call is TRBV28, the J call TRBJ1-2; D might be TRBD1 (6 bases). Germline loops: CDR1 MDHEN, CDR2 SYDVKM. The CDR3 has 13 residues. V shed 11 bases and J shed 4 bases, with 17 bases lying between them.

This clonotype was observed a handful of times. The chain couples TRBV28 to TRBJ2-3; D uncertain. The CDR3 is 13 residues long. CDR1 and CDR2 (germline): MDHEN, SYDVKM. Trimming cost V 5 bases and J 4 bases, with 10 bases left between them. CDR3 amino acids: CASSAPDADTQYF. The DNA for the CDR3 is TGTGCCAGCAGTGCCCCCGATGCAGATACGCAGTATTTT. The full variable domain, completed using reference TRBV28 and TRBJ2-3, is DVKVTQSSRYLVKRTGEKVFLECVQDMDHENMFWYRQDPGLGLRLIYFSYDVKMKEKGDIPEGYSVSREKKERFSLILESASTNQTSMYLCASSAPDADTQYFGPGTRLTVL.

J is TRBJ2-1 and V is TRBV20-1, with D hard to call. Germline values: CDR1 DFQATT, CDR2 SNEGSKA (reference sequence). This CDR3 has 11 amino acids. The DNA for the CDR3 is TGCGGATTGGTTCACCCCGATGAGCAGTTCTTC. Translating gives CGLVHPDEQFF.

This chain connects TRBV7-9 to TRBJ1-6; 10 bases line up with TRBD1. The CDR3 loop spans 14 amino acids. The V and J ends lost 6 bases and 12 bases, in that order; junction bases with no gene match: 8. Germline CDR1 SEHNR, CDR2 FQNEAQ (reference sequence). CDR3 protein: CASSSGQGGLPLHF. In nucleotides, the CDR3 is TGTGCCAGCAGTTCTGGACAGGGGGGTTTACCCCTCCACTTT.

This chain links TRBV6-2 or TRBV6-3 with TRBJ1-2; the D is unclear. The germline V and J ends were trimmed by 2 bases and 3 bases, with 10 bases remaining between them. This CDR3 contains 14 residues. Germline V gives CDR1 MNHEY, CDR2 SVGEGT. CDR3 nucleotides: TGTGCCAGCAGTTACGTACAGTTGCACTATGGCTACACCTTC. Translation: CASSYVQLHYGYTF.

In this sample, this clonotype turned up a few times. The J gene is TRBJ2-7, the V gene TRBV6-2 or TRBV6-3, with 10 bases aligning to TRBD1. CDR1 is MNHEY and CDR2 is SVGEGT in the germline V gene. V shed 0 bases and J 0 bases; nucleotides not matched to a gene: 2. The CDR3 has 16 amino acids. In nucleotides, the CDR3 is TGTGCCAGCAGTTACTCGTGGACAGGGGGCTCCTACGAGCAGTACTTC. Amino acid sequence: CASSYSWTGGSYEQYF.